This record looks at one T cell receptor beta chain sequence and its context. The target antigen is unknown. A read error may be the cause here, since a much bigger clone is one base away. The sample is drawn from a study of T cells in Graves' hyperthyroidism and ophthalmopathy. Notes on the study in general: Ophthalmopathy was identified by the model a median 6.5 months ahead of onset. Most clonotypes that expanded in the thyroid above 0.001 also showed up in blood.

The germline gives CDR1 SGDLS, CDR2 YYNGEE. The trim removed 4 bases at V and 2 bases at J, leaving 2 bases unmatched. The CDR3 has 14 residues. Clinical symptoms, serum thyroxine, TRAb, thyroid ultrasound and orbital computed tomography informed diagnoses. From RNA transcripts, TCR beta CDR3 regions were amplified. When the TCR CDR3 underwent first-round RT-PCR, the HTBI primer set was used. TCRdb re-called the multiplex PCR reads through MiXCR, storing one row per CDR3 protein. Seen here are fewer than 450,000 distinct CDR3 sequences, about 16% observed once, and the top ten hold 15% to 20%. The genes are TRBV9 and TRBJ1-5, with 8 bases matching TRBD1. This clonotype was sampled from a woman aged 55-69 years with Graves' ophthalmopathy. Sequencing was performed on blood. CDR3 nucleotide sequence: TGTGCCAGCAGCAAGACAGGGGGCAATCAGCCCCAGCATTTT. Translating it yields CASSKTGGNQPQHF.